This is a list of T cell receptor beta chains from one sample in a study of cytomegalovirus exposure and HLA in healthy donors. TCRdb's table, derived via immunoSEQ multiplex PCR, lists solely in-frame clones and lacks some. The sample shows 240,000 or so clones, more than 75% of them seen only once. The material sequenced was PBMCs. All receptors come from a woman in her thirties or forties in good health and CMV-seropositive. Both conserved end residues are trimmed from each CDR3. Clone sizes are given selectively: once, few, many, or a class where the clone is expanded.

j_gene	len	v_gene	abundance	CDR3aa
TRBJ1-1	15	TRBV12-2	few	ASRSPELSRVNTEAF
TRBJ1-2	13	TRBV4-2	few	ASSQLGGQVRGYT
TRBJ2-2	13	TRBV28	.	ASSFSRVSSGELF
TRBJ2-5	12	TRBV2	.	ASIVARVGETQY
TRBJ1-5	11	TRBV19	.	ASSIDREEPQH
TRBJ2-5	13	TRBV2	.	ASSDPAPGGETQY
TRBJ2-7	13	TRBV5-1	.	ASSLDGTRIYEQY
TRBJ1-5	11	TRBV5-8	.	ASSLLRVQPQH
TRBJ1-1	13	TRBV5-4	.	ASSLAGRGSTEAF
TRBJ1-1	11	TRBV4-1	few	ASSQVPGGQAF
.	13	TRBV5-1	.	ASKPDTSGFYEQY
TRBJ2-7	11	TRBV5-6	.	ASSLGGTREQY
TRBJ1-1	11	TRBV7-2	.	ASSLEVEREAF
TRBJ2-2	12	TRBV6-1	.	ASTRTGEAGELF
TRBJ1-2	13	TRBV5-4	once	ASSEGAGGFYGYT
TRBJ2-1	11	TRBV6-1	.	ASNRDTYNEQF
TRBJ1-1	12	TRBV6-6	few	ASSYDRLNTEAF
TRBJ1-1	13	TRBV6-1	.	ASSGGQGGSTEAF
TRBJ1-2	11	TRBV13	.	ASTAGQGHGYT
TRBJ1-3	13	TRBV4-2	once	ASSQNQRMGNTIY
TRBJ1-3	13	TRBV5-3	once	ARSPGQGAGNTIY
TRBJ1-3	11	TRBV30	few	AWVSLDRRDPH
TRBJ2-5	13	TRBV28	.	ASRGLAGGEETQY
TRBJ2-3	14	TRBV5-1	few	ASSLSGGTVTDTQY
TRBJ2-2	13	TRBV6-5	.	ASTGGTLNTGELF
TRBJ2-3	14	TRBV7-8	.	ASSPRLAGDTDTQY
TRBJ1-3	13	TRBV5-6	.	ASSWGSGSGNTIY
TRBJ2-1	15	TRBV14	once	ASSRDPGLAAYNEQF
TRBJ1-3	10	TRBV4-1	once	ASSQQGATIY
TRBJ2-3	13	TRBV5-1	few	ASTQLAGGTDTQY
TRBJ2-1	11	TRBV15	.	ATSKGQKDEQF
TRBJ1-5	11	TRBV7-2	.	ASSLQGDQPQH
TRBJ1-3	15	TRBV4-2	.	ASSLRAGRGTGNTIY
TRBJ1-4	15	TRBV4-2	.	ASSPGQGRSTNEKLF
TRBJ1-3	15	TRBV4-3	.	ASSQGYQGGAGNTIY
TRBJ2-3	14	TRBV9	.	ASSVGAGGPGDTQY
TRBJ2-7	11	TRBV27	.	ASSLSTPYEQY
TRBJ2-7	10	TRBV13	.	ASAEGVYEQY
TRBJ2-2	13	TRBV27	.	ASSLLAGGTGELF
TRBJ1-1	10	TRBV7-9	.	ASNGGNTEAF
TRBJ1-5	12	TRBV28	.	ASRGVGGSQPQH